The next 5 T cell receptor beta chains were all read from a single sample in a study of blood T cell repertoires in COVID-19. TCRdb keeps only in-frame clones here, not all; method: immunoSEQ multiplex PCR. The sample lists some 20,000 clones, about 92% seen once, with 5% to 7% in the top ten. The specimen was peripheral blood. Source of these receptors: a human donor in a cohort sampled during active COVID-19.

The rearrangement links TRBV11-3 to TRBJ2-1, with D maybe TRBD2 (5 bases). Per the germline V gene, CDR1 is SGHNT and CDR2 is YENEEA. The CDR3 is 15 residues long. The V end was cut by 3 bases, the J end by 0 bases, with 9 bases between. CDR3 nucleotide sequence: TGTGCCAGCAGCTTTAGCGAGAGCTCCTACAATGAGCAGTTCTTC. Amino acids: CASSFSESSYNEQFF.

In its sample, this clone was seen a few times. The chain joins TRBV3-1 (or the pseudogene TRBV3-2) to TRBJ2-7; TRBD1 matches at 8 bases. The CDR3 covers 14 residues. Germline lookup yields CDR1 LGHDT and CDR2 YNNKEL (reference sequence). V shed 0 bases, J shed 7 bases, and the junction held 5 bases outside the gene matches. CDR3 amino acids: CASSQDVTGGEQYF. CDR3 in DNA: TGTGCCAGCAGCCAAGACGTAACAGGGGGTGAGCAGTACTTC.

Written as DNA, the CDR3 is TGCGCCAGCAGCCGAACAGGGTATAGCAACTATGGCTACACCTTC. Translating it yields CASSRTGYSNYGYTF. The J gene is TRBJ1-2, the V gene TRBV4-3; weak D call: TRBD1 (6 bases). Germline V lookup: CDR1 LGHNA, CDR2 YSLEER. Between the trimmed V and J ends, which lost 4 bases and 2 bases, there was a span of 14 bases. CDR3 size: 15 residues.

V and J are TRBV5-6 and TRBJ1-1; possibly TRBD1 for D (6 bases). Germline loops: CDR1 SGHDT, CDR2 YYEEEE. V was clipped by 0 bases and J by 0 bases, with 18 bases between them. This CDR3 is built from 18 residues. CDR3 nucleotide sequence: TGTGCCAGCAGCTTGGCACGAGGACAGAGAATCATGAACACTGAAGCTTTCTTT. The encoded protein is CASSLARGQRIMNTEAFF.

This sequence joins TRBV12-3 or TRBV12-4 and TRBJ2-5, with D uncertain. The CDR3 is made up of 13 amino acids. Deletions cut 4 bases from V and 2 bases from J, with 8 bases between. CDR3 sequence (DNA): TGTGCCAGCAGTTCTAGAGCTCAAGAGACCCAGTACTTC. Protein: CASSSRAQETQYF.